These T cell receptor beta chains were read from a single sample in a study of blood T cell repertoires in COVID-19. The data were produced by immunoSEQ multiplex PCR, yet TCRdb's version contains in-frame clones alone and is incomplete. Here the sample spans about 360,000 clones, about four fifths being singletons. Sequenced material: peripheral blood. These receptors all stem from a man aged 30 to 45 with active or convalescent COVID-19. Both conserved end residues are part of each CDR3. D genes are given only for firm matches. Expanded clones get a size class; other rows say once, few or many, or leave the size out.

J,D,V,size,CDR3,DNA
TRBJ2-2,TRBD2,TRBV5-1,-,CASSFSGANTGELFF,TGCGCCAGCAGCTTTAGCGGGGCTAACACCGGGGAGCTGTTTTTT
TRBJ1-2,TRBD1,TRBV5-6,-,CASSFEGTALGYTF,TGTGCCAGCAGCTTTGAGGGGACAGCCTTAGGCTACACCTTC
TRBJ1-2,TRBD1,TRBV7-3,-,CASSLGPGTGSNYGYTF,TGTGCCAGCAGCTTAGGACCCGGGACAGGGTCCAACTATGGCTACACCTTC
TRBJ2-1,TRBD2,TRBV7-3,once,CASSSGRADEQFF,TGTGCCAGCAGCTCGGGGAGGGCGGATGAGCAGTTCTTC
TRBJ1-5,TRBD1,TRBV6-5,-,CASSPGTGINQPQHF,TGTGCCAGCAGCCCCGGGACAGGGATCAATCAGCCCCAGCATTTT
TRBJ2-1,TRBD2,TRBV4-3,once,CASSPAASGGGKYNEQFF,TGCGCCAGCAGCCCAGCGGCTAGCGGGGGGGGTAAATACAATGAGCAGTTCTTC
TRBJ2-3,TRBD1,TRBV5-1,-,CASSLGDRRNLTDTQYF,TGCGCCAGCAGCTTGGGGGACAGACGAAACCTCACAGATACGCAGTATTTT
TRBJ2-3,-,TRBV14,-,CASSQDLTGWGRQYF,TGTGCCAGCAGCCAGGACTTGACGGGTTGGGGAAGGCAGTATTTT
TRBJ1-1,TRBD1,TRBV2,-,CASKTGGTYTEAFF,TGTGCCAGCAAAACAGGGGGGACCTACACTGAAGCTTTCTTT
TRBJ1-6,-,TRBV21-1,-,CASSKARDRDHNDSPLHF,TGTGCCAGCAGCAAAGCCCGGGACAGGGACCATAATGATTCACCCCTCCACTTT
TRBJ1-3,-,TRBV7-3,-,CASSAWSEGGNTIYF,TGTGCCAGCAGCGCCTGGTCAGAGGGCGGAAACACCATATATTTT
TRBJ1-4,-,TRBV5-1,-,CASSLQGPNEKLFF,TGCGCCAGCAGCTTGCAGGGGCCTAATGAAAAACTGTTTTTT
TRBJ1-2,TRBD1,TRBV12-3/TRBV12-4,-,CASSFDRAGYTF,TGTGCCAGCAGTTTCGACAGGGCTGGCTACACCTTC
TRBJ2-2,-,TRBV2,-,CASTGYTGELFF,TGTGCCAGCACCGGGTACACCGGGGAGCTGTTTTTT
TRBJ2-3,TRBD2,TRBV3-1/TRBV3-2,once,CASSQGGGPSTDTQYF,TGTGCCAGCAGCCAGGGGGGGGGTCCTAGCACAGATACGCAGTATTTT
TRBJ1-2,TRBD1,TRBV12-5,once,CASGLPGQGDNYGYTF,TGTGCTAGTGGTTTGCCGGGACAGGGTGACAACTATGGCTACACCTTC
TRBJ2-7,TRBD2,TRBV19,-,CASSTSGAYEQYF,TGTGCCAGCTCGACTAGCGGGGCCTACGAGCAGTACTTC
TRBJ2-3,TRBD2,TRBV2,-,CARRIAGRTDTQYF,TGTGCCAGGCGGATAGCGGGACGCACAGATACGCAGTATTTT
TRBJ1-2,TRBD1,TRBV28,once,CASRRPGQASGYTF,TGTGCCAGCAGACGTCCGGGACAGGCGTCTGGCTACACCTTC
TRBJ2-3,TRBD1,TRBV11-1,-,CASSFTGQVTDTQYF,TGTGCCAGCAGCTTTACGGGACAGGTCACAGATACGCAGTATTTT
TRBJ2-2,-,TRBV29-1,-,CSVTGNTGELFF,TGCAGCGTTACCGGGAACACCGGGGAGCTGTTTTTT
TRBJ2-7,TRBD2,TRBV4-2,few,CASSQELTLAGGYEQYF,TGTGCCAGCAGCCAAGAGCTCACCCTAGCGGGGGGTTACGAGCAGTACTTC
TRBJ2-3,-,TRBV5-8,once,CASSREPGSADTQYF,TGTGCCAGCAGCCGGGAGCCGGGAAGTGCAGATACGCAGTATTTT
TRBJ2-1,TRBD2,TRBV9,-,CASSLPGGNEQFF,TGTGCCAGCAGCCTCCCGGGAGGGAATGAGCAGTTCTTC
TRBJ1-2,-,TRBV18,-,CASSPDTYGYTF,TGTGCCAGCTCACCTGACACCTATGGCTACACCTTC
TRBJ2-1,-,TRBV21-1,once,CASSKLASGSEDEQFF,TGTGCCAGCAGCAAACTGGCTAGCGGGAGTGAGGATGAGCAGTTCTTC
TRBJ2-3,TRBD2,TRBV28,once,CASARTSGGASTDTQYF,TGTGCCAGCGCGCGGACTAGCGGGGGGGCGAGCACAGATACGCAGTATTTT
TRBJ1-4,-,TRBV2,-,CAVLRSTNEKLFF,TGTGCCGTCCTGCGGTCAACTAATGAAAAACTGTTTTTT
TRBJ1-2,TRBD1,TRBV6-5,-,CASSEGAYYGYTF,TGTGCCAGCAGCGAGGGGGCCTACTATGGCTACACCTTC
TRBJ1-2,TRBD1,TRBV7-9,-,CASSLTTGVYGYTF,TGTGCCAGCAGCTTAACCACAGGGGTATATGGCTACACCTTC
TRBJ2-5,-,TRBV3-1/TRBV3-2,once,CASSQNPGQETQYF,TGTGCCAGCAGCCAAAACCCGGGGCAAGAGACCCAGTACTTC
TRBJ2-2,-,TRBV24-1,-,CATSDLQAKNTGELFF,TGTGCCACCAGTGATTTGCAGGCTAAAAACACCGGGGAGCTGTTTTTT
TRBJ2-7,TRBD2,TRBV7-6,-,CASSLGAGGLLVEQYF,TGTGCCAGCAGCTTAGGGGCGGGGGGCCTCTTAGTCGAGCAGTACTTC
TRBJ1-2,-,TRBV5-4,-,CASSSGAINYGDGYTF,TGTGCCAGCAGCTCCGGAGCCATAAACTATGGTGATGGCTACACCTTC
TRBJ2-3,TRBD2,TRBV3-1/TRBV3-2,-,CASSTRDYETDTQYF,TGTGCCAGCAGCACGAGGGACTATGAAACAGATACGCAGTATTTT
TRBJ1-1,TRBD1,TRBV3-1/TRBV3-2,few,CASSQSRRGPMNTEAFF,TGTGCCAGCAGCCAAAGCCGCAGGGGGCCTATGAACACTGAAGCTTTCTTT
TRBJ2-7,-,TRBV5-6,-,CASSFYGEQYF,TGTGCCAGCAGCTTCTATGGCGAGCAGTACTTC
TRBJ2-7,TRBD2,TRBV7-9,-,CASSFSGRLAGVPHEQYF,TGTGCCAGCAGCTTTAGTGGGAGACTAGCGGGAGTTCCCCACGAGCAGTACTTC
TRBJ2-4,TRBD1,TRBV10-3,-,CAISRTGGAGIQYF,TGTGCCATCAGCAGGACAGGGGGAGCTGGCATTCAGTACTTC
TRBJ2-1,-,TRBV18,once,CASSPRQPQLADNEQFF,TGTGCCAGCTCACCTCGGCAACCCCAACTAGCTGACAATGAGCAGTTCTTC
TRBJ1-6,-,TRBV30,-,CAWGQYNSPLHF,TGTGCCTGGGGACAGTATAATTCACCCCTCCACTTT
TRBJ1-6,TRBD1,TRBV5-1,-,CASCYHQVRDRNNSPLHF,TGCGCCAGCTGCTACCACCAAGTGCGGGACAGAAATAATTCACCCCTCCACTTT
TRBJ2-7,TRBD2,TRBV4-1,-,CASSRVSSGGSYEQYF,TGCGCCAGCAGCCGTGTGAGTAGCGGGGGCTCCTACGAGCAGTACTTC